This T cell receptor beta chain was profiled in a study of cytomegalovirus exposure and HLA in healthy donors. Sequencing used immunoSEQ multiplex PCR; TCRdb keeps in-frame clones, though not all of them. The data show 70,000 to 80,000 clones, 85% to 95% seen once. The TCR originated in a woman younger than 30 in good health and CMV-seropositive. The sample taken for sequencing was PBMCs.

This CDR3 is CASSSRRSGTGGSSPLHF. CDR3 nucleotides: TGCGCCAGCAGCTCCAGACGCTCGGGGACGGGGGGTAGTTCACCCCTCCACTTT. The V and J genes are TRBV5-1 and TRBJ1-6; a possible D gene is TRBD1 (5 bases). Germline lookup yields CDR1 SGHRS and CDR2 YFSETQ. The CDR3 extends over 18 amino acids. Trimming pared 3 bases from V and 9 bases from J, leaving 25 bases between.